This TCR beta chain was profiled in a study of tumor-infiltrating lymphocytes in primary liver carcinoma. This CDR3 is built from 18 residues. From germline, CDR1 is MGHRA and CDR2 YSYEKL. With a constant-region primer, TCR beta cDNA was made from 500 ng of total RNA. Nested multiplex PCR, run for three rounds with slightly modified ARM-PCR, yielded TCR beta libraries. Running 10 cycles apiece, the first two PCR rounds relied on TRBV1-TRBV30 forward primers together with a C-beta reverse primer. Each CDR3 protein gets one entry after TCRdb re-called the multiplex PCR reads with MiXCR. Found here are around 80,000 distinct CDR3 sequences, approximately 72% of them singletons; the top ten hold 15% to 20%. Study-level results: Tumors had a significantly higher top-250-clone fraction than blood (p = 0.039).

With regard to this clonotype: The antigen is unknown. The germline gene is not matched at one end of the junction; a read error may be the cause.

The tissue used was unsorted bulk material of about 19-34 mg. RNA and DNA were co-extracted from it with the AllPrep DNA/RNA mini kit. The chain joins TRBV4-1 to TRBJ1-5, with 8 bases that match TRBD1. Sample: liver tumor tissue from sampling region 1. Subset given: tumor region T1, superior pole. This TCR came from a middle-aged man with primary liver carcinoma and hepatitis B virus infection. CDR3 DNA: TGCGTCAGCAGCCGACAAGGAACAGGGGGTGATGGCAATCAGCCCCAGCATTTT. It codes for CVSSRQGTGGDGNQPQHF.